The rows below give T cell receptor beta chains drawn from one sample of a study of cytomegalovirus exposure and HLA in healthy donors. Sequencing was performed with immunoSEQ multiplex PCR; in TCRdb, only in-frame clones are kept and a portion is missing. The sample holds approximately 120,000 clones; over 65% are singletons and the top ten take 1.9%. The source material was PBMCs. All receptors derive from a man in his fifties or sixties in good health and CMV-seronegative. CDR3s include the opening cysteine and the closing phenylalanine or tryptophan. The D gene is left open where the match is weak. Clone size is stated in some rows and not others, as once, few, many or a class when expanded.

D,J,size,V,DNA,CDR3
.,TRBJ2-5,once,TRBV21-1,TGTGCCAGCAGCAAAGGTAGGAGGGAGACCAGTACACAAGAGACCCAGTACTTC,CASSKGRRETSTQETQYF
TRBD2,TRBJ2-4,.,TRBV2,TGTGCCAGCAGTGAACTGGGACTAGCGGGACAAAACATTCAGTACTTC,CASSELGLAGQNIQYF
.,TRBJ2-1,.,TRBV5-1,TGCGCCAGCAGCTTGGGGGGGACTCTACCGGACAATGAGCAGTTCTTC,CASSLGGTLPDNEQFF
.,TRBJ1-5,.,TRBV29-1,TGCAGCGTTGGGGGAGGTGATCAGCCCCAGCATTTT,CSVGGGDQPQHF
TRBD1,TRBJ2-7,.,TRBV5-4,TGTGCCAGCAGCTATACAGGGGCGTCTGGGGAGCAGTACTTC,CASSYTGASGEQYF
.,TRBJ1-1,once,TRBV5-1,TGCGCCAGCAGCGCAGTCGGACAGCCTGACACTGAAGCTTTCTTT,CASSAVGQPDTEAFF
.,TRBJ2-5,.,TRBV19,TGTGCCAGTAGTATAGGGACTACAGAGACCCAGTACTTC,CASSIGTTETQYF
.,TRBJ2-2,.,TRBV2,TGTGCCAGCAGCCAAGGTAGTAATCTAGTGACCGGGGAGCTGTTTTTT,CASSQGSNLVTGELFF
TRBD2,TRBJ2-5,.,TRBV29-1,TGCAGCGGGGGGACTAACATAGCCGGGGCCCAGTACTTC,CSGGTNIAGAQYF
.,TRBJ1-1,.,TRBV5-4,TGTGCCAGCAGCTTGACAGGGACGCCCACTGAAGCTTTCTTT,CASSLTGTPTEAFF
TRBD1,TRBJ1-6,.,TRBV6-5,TGTGCCAGCAGTTGGGGACAGGGAGATGGATCACCCCTCCACTTT,CASSWGQGDGSPLHF
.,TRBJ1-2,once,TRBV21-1,TGTGCCAGCACCAAGGGACGGACAGTCTGTGGCTACACCTTC,CASTKGRTVCGYTF
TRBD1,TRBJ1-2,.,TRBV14,TGTGCCAGCCTGGACAGGGATGGCTACACCTTC,CASLDRDGYTF
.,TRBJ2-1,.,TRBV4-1,TGCGCCAGCAGCCAAGGGTCGGGTAAATACAATGAGCAGTTCTTC,CASSQGSGKYNEQFF
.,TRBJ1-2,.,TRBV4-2,TGTGCCAGCAGCCAAGGGCGGGGGGGATCGACCGGCTACACCTTC,CASSQGRGGSTGYTF
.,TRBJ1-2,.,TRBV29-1,TGCAGCGTTGAATTCTTACAGGCCGCCGAGGACTATGGCTACACCTTC,CSVEFLQAAEDYGYTF
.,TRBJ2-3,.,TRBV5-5,TGTGCCAGCAGCCCCGGGAACACAGATACGCAGTATTTT,CASSPGNTDTQYF
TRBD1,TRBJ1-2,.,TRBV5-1,TGCGCCAGCAGCTACGGCGGGACAGGGAACTATGGCTACACCTTC,CASSYGGTGNYGYTF
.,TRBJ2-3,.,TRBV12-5,TGTGCTAGTGGTTTGGACCCGGGACTGATCATGCAGTATTTT,CASGLDPGLIMQYF
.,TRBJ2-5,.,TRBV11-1,TGTGCCAGCAGCTTAGATCTAGCTAAGAGAACCCAGTACTTC,CASSLDLAKRTQYF
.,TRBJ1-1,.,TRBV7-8,TGTGCCAGCAGCTTACTGACGGGAACTGAAGCTTTCTTT,CASSLLTGTEAFF
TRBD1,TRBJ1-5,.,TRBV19,TGTGCCACCGCCAGGGGGCGACTGAGCAATCAGCCCCAGCATTTT,CATARGRLSNQPQHF
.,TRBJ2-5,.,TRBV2,TGTGCCAGCAGTGTCTTCGCGGAAGAGACCCAGTACTTC,CASSVFAEETQYF
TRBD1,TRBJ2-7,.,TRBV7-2,TGTGCCAGCAGCCCGACAGGGGTGGAGCAGTACTTC,CASSPTGVEQYF
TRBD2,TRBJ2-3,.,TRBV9,TGTGCCAGCAGCGTTAGCGGGGGGGCCCCAGATACGCAGTATTTT,CASSVSGGAPDTQYF
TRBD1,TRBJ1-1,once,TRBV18,TGTGCCAGCTCACCTACAGGGGGAGGCACTGAAGCTTTCTTT,CASSPTGGGTEAFF
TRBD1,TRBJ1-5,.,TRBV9,TGTGCCAGCAGCGTAGGGACAGGGAGCAATCAGCCCCAGCATTTT,CASSVGTGSNQPQHF
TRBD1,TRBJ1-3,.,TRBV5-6,TGTGCCAGCAGCTGGGGGACAGGCTCTGGAAACACCATATATTTT,CASSWGTGSGNTIYF
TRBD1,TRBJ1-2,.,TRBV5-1,TGCGCCAGCAGCTTGGGACAGGGAGTGTATGGCTACACCTTC,CASSLGQGVYGYTF
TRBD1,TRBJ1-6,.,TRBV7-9,TGTGCCAGCAGCCCAGGGGGCCGGGGCCCCGCGGGTTCACCCCTCCACTTT,CASSPGGRGPAGSPLHF
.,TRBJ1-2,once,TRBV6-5,TGTGCCAGCAGCGCCGGGAGTTACTATGGCTACACCTTC,CASSAGSYYGYTF
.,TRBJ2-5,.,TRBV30,TGTGCCTGGAGTGGACCCGCAAAGGGGGAGACCCAGTACTTC,CAWSGPAKGETQYF
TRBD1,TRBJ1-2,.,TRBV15,TGTGCCACCAGCACCAGGGGGCGGTATGGCTACACCTTC,CATSTRGRYGYTF
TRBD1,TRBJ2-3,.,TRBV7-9,TGTGCCAGCAGCTTAGGTGTGGGACAGGGGGACACAGATACGCAGTATTTT,CASSLGVGQGDTDTQYF
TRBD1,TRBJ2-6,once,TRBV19,TGTGCCAGTGAAGACAGGGGCCTCTCTGGGGCCAACGTCCTGACTTTC,CASEDRGLSGANVLTF
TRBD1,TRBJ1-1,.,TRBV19,TGTGCCAGTAGTAGGGACAGGTCGAACACTGAAGCTTTCTTT,CASSRDRSNTEAFF
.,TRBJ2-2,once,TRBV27,TGTGCCAGCACTAAGGAGCCGTTGCTTAACACCGGGGAGCTGTTTTTT,CASTKEPLLNTGELFF
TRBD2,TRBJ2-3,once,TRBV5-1,TGCGCCAGCAGCTGGCCAACCTCGACTAGCGGGGGGACAGATACGCAGTATTTT,CASSWPTSTSGGTDTQYF
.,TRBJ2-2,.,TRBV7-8,TGTGCCAGCGGAGGACGGAGCAGGAACACCGGGGAGCTGTTTTTT,CASGGRSRNTGELFF
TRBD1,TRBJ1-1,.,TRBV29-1,TGCAGCGTTTTGCCAGGGGGCACTGAAGCTTTCTTT,CSVLPGGTEAFF
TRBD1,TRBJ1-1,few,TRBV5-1,TGCGCCAGCAGCACCGGACAGGGAGGGACTGAAGCTTTCTTT,CASSTGQGGTEAFF
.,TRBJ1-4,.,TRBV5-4,TGTGCCAGCAGCTCCACGGAGACAACTAATGAAAAACTGTTTTTT,CASSSTETTNEKLFF
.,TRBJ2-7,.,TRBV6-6,TGTGCCAGCAGTTACTCGACGGGGGGCACCTCCTACGAGCAGTACTTC,CASSYSTGGTSYEQYF
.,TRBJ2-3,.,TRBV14,TGTGCCAGCAGTTTGCGGGGACCCACAGATACGCAGTATTTT,CASSLRGPTDTQYF
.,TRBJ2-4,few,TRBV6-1,TGTGCCAGCAGTGACGGACATCTAGCCAAAAACATTCAGTACTTC,CASSDGHLAKNIQYF
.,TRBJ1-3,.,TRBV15,TGTGCCACCAGCAGAGATTTAGCCCAGAGCTCTGGAAACACCATATATTTT,CATSRDLAQSSGNTIYF
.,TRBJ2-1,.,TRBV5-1,TGCGCCAGCAGCTTGGCAGCAGGTGAGCAGTTCTTC,CASSLAAGEQFF
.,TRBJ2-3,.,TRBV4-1,TGCGCCAGCAGCCTAGCCCTAGTGGTCATTGGGCGGGAAGATACGCAGTATTTT,CASSLALVVIGREDTQYF
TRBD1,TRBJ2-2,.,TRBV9,TGTGCCAGCAGCGTACAGGGGGCGTCCGGGGAGCTGTTTTTT,CASSVQGASGELFF
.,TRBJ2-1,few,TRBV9,TGTGCCAGCAGCGTAGTGACAGACAATGAGCAGTTCTTC,CASSVVTDNEQFF
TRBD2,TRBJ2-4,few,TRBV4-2,TGTGCCAGCAGCCAAGGCAAGCGGGGGGGCACCATTCAGTACTTC,CASSQGKRGGTIQYF
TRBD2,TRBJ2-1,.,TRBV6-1,TGTGCCAGCAGTGAAGCTTTGCGGGGGGCCGGGGAGCAGTTCTTC,CASSEALRGAGEQFF
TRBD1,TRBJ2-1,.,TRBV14,TGTGCCAGCAGCCAAGATGGTAGGGGACAGGGGGCTGGTGAGCAGTTCTTC,CASSQDGRGQGAGEQFF